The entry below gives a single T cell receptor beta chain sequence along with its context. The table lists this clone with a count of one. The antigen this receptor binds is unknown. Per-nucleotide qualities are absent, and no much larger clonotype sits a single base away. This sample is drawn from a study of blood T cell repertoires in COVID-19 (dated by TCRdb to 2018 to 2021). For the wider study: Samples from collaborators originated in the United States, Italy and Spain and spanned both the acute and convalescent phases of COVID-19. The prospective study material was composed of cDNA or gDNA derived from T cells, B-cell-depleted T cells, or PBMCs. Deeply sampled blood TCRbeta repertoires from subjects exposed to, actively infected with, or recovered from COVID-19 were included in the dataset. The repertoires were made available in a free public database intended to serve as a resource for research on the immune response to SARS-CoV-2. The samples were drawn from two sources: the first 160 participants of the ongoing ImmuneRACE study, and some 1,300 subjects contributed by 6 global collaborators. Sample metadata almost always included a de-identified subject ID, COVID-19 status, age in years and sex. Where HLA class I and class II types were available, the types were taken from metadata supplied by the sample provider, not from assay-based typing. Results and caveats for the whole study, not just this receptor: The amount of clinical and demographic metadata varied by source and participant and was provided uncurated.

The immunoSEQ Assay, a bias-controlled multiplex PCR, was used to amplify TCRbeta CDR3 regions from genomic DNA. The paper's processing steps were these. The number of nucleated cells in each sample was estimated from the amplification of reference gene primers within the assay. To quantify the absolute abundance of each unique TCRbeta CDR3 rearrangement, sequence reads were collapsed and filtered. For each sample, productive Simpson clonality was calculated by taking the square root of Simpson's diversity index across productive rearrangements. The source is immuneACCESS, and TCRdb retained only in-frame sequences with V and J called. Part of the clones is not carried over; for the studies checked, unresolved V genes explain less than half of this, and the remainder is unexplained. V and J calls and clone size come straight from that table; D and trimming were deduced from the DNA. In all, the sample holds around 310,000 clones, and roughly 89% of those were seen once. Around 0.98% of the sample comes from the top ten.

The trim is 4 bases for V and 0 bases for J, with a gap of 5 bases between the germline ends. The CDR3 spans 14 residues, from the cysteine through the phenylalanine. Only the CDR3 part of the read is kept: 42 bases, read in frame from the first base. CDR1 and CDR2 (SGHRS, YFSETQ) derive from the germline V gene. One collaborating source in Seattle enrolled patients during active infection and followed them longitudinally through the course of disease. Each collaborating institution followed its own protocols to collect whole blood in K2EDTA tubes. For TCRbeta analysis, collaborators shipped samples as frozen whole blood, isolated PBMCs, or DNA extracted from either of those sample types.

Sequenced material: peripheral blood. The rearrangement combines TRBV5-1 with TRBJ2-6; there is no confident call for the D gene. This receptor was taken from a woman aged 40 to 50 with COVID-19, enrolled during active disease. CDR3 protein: CASSPISGANVLTF. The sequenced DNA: TGCGCCAGCAGCCCCATCTCTGGGGCCAACGTCCTGACTTTC. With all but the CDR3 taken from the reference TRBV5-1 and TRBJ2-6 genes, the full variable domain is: KAGVTQTPRYLIKTRGQQVTLSCSPISGHRSVSWYQQTPGQGLQFLFEYFSETQRNKGNFPGRFSGRQFSNSRSEMNVSTLELGDSALYLCASSPISGANVLTFGAGSRLTVL.